Sequencing of this T cell receptor (beta chain) was carried out in a study of T-cell reconstitution after alpha-beta-depleted transplantation in children. The CDR3 spans 16 residues. V dropped 4 bases and J dropped 7 bases, with 19 bases sitting between them. Germline loops: CDR1 KGHSH, CDR2 LQKENI. The TCRbeta library incorporated unique molecular identifiers. TCRdb passed the PCR reads through MiXCR, listing each CDR3 protein once. The table includes about 360,000 distinct CDR3 sequences, less than 15% detected once. This clonotype was obtained from a human donor who donated a stem cell graft to a child with Fanconi anemia. The rearrangement links TRBV18 to TRBJ1-4, with D possibly being TRBD1 (5 bases). The source was PBMCs, collected from the stem cell graft. CDR3 nucleotide sequence: TGTGCCAGCTCACAAAGCCCCGGGACTTTGGGTGAAAAACTGTTTTTT. It specifies CASSQSPGTLGEKLFF.